The 30 T cell receptor beta chains reported below all come from one sample, sequenced in a study of T cell responses to AZD1222 COVID-19 vaccine. The protocol was immunoSEQ multiplex PCR, while the TCRdb copy is restricted to in-frame clones and leaves out a portion. The sample yields 90,000 to 120,000 clones, around 90% seen once. This material consisted of peripheral blood, taken on day 0 of AZD1222 vaccination. Receptor source: an adult in good health.

The chain links TRBV19 to TRBJ1-1; D may be TRBD1 (6 bases). The length of the CDR3 is 15 residues. The V and J ends lost 6 bases and 5 bases respectively, with 19 bases between them. Germline V CDR1 and CDR2: LNHDA, SQIVND (reference sequence). The CDR3 protein is CASSLAGQYKTEAFF. The CDR3, as DNA: TGTGCCAGTAGCCTCGCCGGACAGTATAAGACTGAAGCTTTCTTT. The full variable domain, in which reference TRBV19 and TRBJ1-1 provide the parts outside the CDR3, is DGGITQSPKYLFRKEGQNVTLSCEQNLNHDAMYWYRQDPGQGLRLIYYSQIVNDFQKGDIAEGYSVSREKKESFPLTVTSAQKNPTAFYLCASSLAGQYKTEAFFGQGTRLTVV.

The chain carries TRBV7-2 and TRBJ2-1, with TRBD2 identical over 9 bases. The germline gives CDR1 SGHTA, CDR2 FQGNSA. The CDR3 length is 16 residues. With 5 bases clipped from V and 8 bases from J, the junction kept 13 bases outside the gene matches. The CDR3 region is CASSPEWGLAGDEQFF. In nucleotides, the CDR3 is TGTGCCAGCAGCCCCGAATGGGGACTAGCTGGTGATGAGCAGTTCTTC.

This clone was recorded once. V and J are TRBV6-5 and TRBJ2-5, with TRBD1 matching over 9 bases. The CDR3 covers 13 residues. The V segment lost 6 bases and the J segment 6 bases; nucleotides outside the gene matches: 5. Per the germline V gene, CDR1 is MNHEY and CDR2 is SVGAGI. The CDR3 reads CASRKGTGQTQYF. The CDR3 nucleotides are TGTGCCAGCAGAAAGGGGACAGGGCAGACCCAGTACTTC.

Here the CDR3 DNA reads TGCGCCAGCAGCTCGGGGGTAGCTGGCTACACCTTC. It is translated as CASSSGVAGYTF. The rearrangement links TRBV5-1 to TRBJ1-2; maybe TRBD1 (5 bases). Germline CDR1 SGHRS, CDR2 YFSETQ. The germline V and J ends were trimmed by 3 bases and 7 bases, with 10 bases remaining between them. CDR3 length: 12 residues.

The genes are TRBV7-3 and TRBJ2-3, with TRBD2 identical over 9 bases. The germline V gene has CDR1 SGHTA and CDR2 FQGTGA. CDR3 length: 15 amino acids. The V gene end was trimmed by 2 bases and the J gene end by 4 bases; junction bases not matched to a gene: 4. The CDR3 bases are TGTGCCAGCAGCTTAGCGGGAGGGACGGCAGATACGCAGTATTTT. It yields the protein CASSLAGGTADTQYF.

In its sample, this clone was seen once. This chain joins TRBV7-3 and TRBJ2-2; 9 bases fit TRBD2. Germline lookup yields CDR1 SGHTA and CDR2 FQGTGA. This CDR3 is built from 14 residues. V shed 6 bases, J shed 3 bases, and the junction held 2 bases outside the gene matches. The CDR3 DNA reads TGTGCCAGCAGAAGACTAGCGGACACCGGGGAGCTGTTTTTT. Its protein is CASRRLADTGELFF. Based on the CDR3 plus reference TRBV7-3 and TRBJ2-2, the full variable domain is GAGVSQTPSNKVTEKGKYVELRCDPISGHTALYWYRQSLGQGPEFLIYFQGTGAADDSGLPNDRFFAVRPEGSVSTLKIQRTERGDSAVYLCASRRLADTGELFFGEGSRLTVL.

The genes are TRBV10-3 and TRBJ1-1; 7 bases map to TRBD1. With V trimmed by 5 bases and J by 1 base, 7 bases remained unmatched. Germline-derived CDR1 and CDR2 are ENHRY and SYGVKD. The CDR3 is 15 residues long. The CDR3 here is CAISWDSGSNTEAFF. As DNA, the CDR3 is TGTGCCATCAGTTGGGACAGCGGATCGAACACTGAAGCTTTCTTT.

The CDR3 region is CASSVGGGGISGANVLTF. CDR3 coding DNA: TGTGCCAGCAGCGTAGGTGGAGGGGGAATCTCTGGGGCCAACGTCCTGACTTTC. J is TRBJ2-6 and V is TRBV9; D may be TRBD1 or TRBD2 (6 bases each). Germline assignment: CDR1 SGDLS and CDR2 YYNGEE. The CDR3 runs to 18 residues. V was shortened by 0 bases and J by 0 bases, with 13 bases between the two germline ends.

The chain has TRBV24-1 and TRBJ1-6; D not resolved. The V gene lost 3 bases and the J gene lost 0 bases, with 8 bases spanning the gap. The V gene's germline CDR1 is KGHDR and CDR2 SFDVKD. The CDR3 has 16 amino acids. CDR3 sequence: CATSDEASSYNSPLHF. The CDR3 bases are TGTGCCACCAGTGATGAAGCGAGCTCCTATAATTCACCCCTCCACTTT.

This clone was seen a single time. The chain recombines TRBV7-9 with TRBJ1-1, with 7 bases matching TRBD1. The trim removed 8 bases at V and 7 bases at J, leaving 13 bases unmatched. Germline-derived CDR1 and CDR2 are SEHNR and FQNEAQ (reference sequence). The CDR3 extends over 14 amino acids. This CDR3 is CASENEGGSDEAFF. As DNA, the CDR3 is TGTGCCAGCGAAAACGAAGGGGGCTCGGATGAAGCTTTCTTT.

The V call is TRBV19, the J call TRBJ1-3, with 10 bases that match TRBD1. This CDR3 spans 14 amino acids. Germline-derived CDR1 and CDR2 are LNHDA and SQIVND (reference sequence). V shed 10 bases, J shed 4 bases, and the junction held 7 bases outside the gene matches. This chain's CDR3 is CATQDRGAGNTIYF. For the CDR3, the DNA is TGTGCCACCCAGGACAGGGGGGCAGGAAACACCATATATTTT.

The chain recombines TRBV5-1 with TRBJ1-5; 8 positions agree with TRBD1. The length of the CDR3 is 15 residues. V shed 0 bases, J shed 4 bases, and the junction held 3 bases outside the gene matches. Germline CDR1 and CDR2: SGHRS and YFSETQ. In DNA form, the CDR3 reads TGCGCCAGCAGCTTGGAAGGGACAGGAAATCAGCCCCAGCATTTT. This encodes CASSLEGTGNQPQHF.

This clone was found a few times. This chain joins TRBV7-2 and TRBJ2-1; the match to TRBD2 covers 7 bases. The V segment lost 3 bases and the J segment 4 bases; nucleotides outside the gene matches: 3. The CDR3 sequence is 14 residues long. Germline V lookup: CDR1 SGHTA, CDR2 FQGNSA. The CDR3 protein is CASSLRRGYNEQFF. DNA for the CDR3: TGTGCCAGCAGCTTGAGGCGGGGGTACAATGAGCAGTTCTTC.

This clone has only one observation. This chain joins TRBV19 and TRBJ2-5, with D possibly being TRBD2 (5 bases). There are 13 residues in the CDR3. Between the trimmed V and J ends, which lost 5 bases and 5 bases, there was a span of 12 bases. Germline V gives CDR1 LNHDA, CDR2 SQIVND (reference sequence). The CDR3 loop reads CASSPGLGETQYF. CDR3 DNA sequence: TGTGCCAGTAGTCCAGGACTGGGGGAGACCCAGTACTTC. Combining the CDR3 with reference TRBV19 and TRBJ2-5 gives the whole variable domain DGGITQSPKYLFRKEGQNVTLSCEQNLNHDAMYWYRQDPGQGLRLIYYSQIVNDFQKGDIAEGYSVSREKKESFPLTVTSAQKNPTAFYLCASSPGLGETQYFGPGTRLLVL.

The gene calls are TRBV6-1 and TRBJ1-2; TRBD1 matches at 9 bases. V gave up 3 bases and J gave up 4 bases; unmatched junction bases: 9. The CDR3 extends over 16 amino acids. Germline loops: CDR1 MNHNS, CDR2 SASEGT. The chain's CDR3 is CASSEDYRGPAYGYTF. In nucleotides, the CDR3 is TGTGCCAGCAGTGAGGATTACAGGGGGCCCGCCTATGGCTACACCTTC.

V is TRBV6-5 and J is TRBJ1-2; 9 bases line up with TRBD1. V lost 2 bases and J lost 6; bases outside the gene matches: 7. Germline V CDR1 and CDR2: MNHEY, SVGAGI. The CDR3 contains 15 residues. CDR3 region: CASSYALWDRDGYTF. CDR3 DNA: TGTGCCAGCAGTTACGCGCTATGGGACAGGGATGGCTACACCTTC.

This clone appeared a single time. The gene calls are TRBV19 and TRBJ2-5; D uncertain. Germline CDR1 and CDR2: LNHDA and SQIVND (reference sequence). V lost 4 bases, J lost 5 bases, and 14 bases lay in between. This CDR3 comprises 14 residues. In DNA form, the CDR3 reads TGTGCCAGTAGTACGACCGGGCGGAGTGAGACCCAGTACTTC. Translation gives CASSTTGRSETQYF.

This chain links TRBV19 with TRBJ1-4; 8 bases are a match to TRBD1. Trimming took 6 bases from V and 7 from J; bases not matched to a gene: 10. The CDR3 extends over 15 amino acids. Germline-derived CDR1 and CDR2 are LNHDA and SQIVND (reference sequence). The CDR3 DNA is TGTGCCAGTAGCTCGACAGGGGAGGGATTTGAAAAACTGTTTTTT. Translating gives CASSSTGEGFEKLFF.

The J gene is TRBJ2-2, the V gene TRBV5-1; maybe TRBD1 (6 bases). This CDR3 has 16 residues. The germline V gene encodes CDR1 SGHRS and CDR2 YFSETQ. Trimming stripped 4 bases from V and 1 base from J, with 14 bases between. The CDR3, as DNA: TGCGCCAGCAGCCTCCCCTCGACAGGGAACACCGGGGAGCTGTTTTTT. Its translation: CASSLPSTGNTGELFF. Full variable domain (rest looked up from reference TRBV5-1 and TRBJ2-2): KAGVTQTPRYLIKTRGQQVTLSCSPISGHRSVSWYQQTPGQGLQFLFEYFSETQRNKGNFPGRFSGRQFSNSRSEMNVSTLELGDSALYLCASSLPSTGNTGELFFGEGSRLTVL.

CDR3 in amino acids: CASSIEGIYSNQPQHF. In nucleotides, the CDR3 is TGTGCCAGTAGTATAGAGGGGATATATAGCAATCAGCCCCAGCATTTT. The chain joins TRBV19 to TRBJ1-5; D remains ambiguous. The V and J ends lost 0 bases and 0 bases respectively, with 9 bases between them. The germline V gene has CDR1 LNHDA and CDR2 SQIVND (reference sequence). This CDR3 is built from 16 residues.

V gene TRBV15 combines with J gene TRBJ2-2, with D unresolved. Germline V gene lookup returns CDR1 LNHNV and CDR2 YYDKDF (reference sequence). V was trimmed by 5 bases and J by 8 bases, leaving 12 bases between them. The CDR3 is made up of 13 amino acids. DNA for the CDR3: TGTGCCACCAGCCACTCTGAAGAAGGGGAGCTGTTTTTT. Translating it yields CATSHSEEGELFF.

The J gene is TRBJ1-5, the V gene TRBV7-9; the D gene is possibly TRBD1 (5 bases). Between the trimmed V and J ends, which lost 0 bases and 7 bases, there was a span of 16 bases. The CDR3 has 16 amino acids. Germline V lookup: CDR1 SEHNR, CDR2 FQNEAQ (reference sequence). The CDR3 DNA follows: TGTGCCAGCAGCTTAGCAATCTCCGGGGCCCACCAGCCCCAGCATTTT. Translating it yields CASSLAISGAHQPQHF.

The chain couples TRBV7-3 to TRBJ2-1; possible D gene TRBD2, 5 bases. Germline CDR1 reads SGHTA; CDR2 reads FQGTGA. Trimming pared 0 bases from V and 0 bases from J, leaving 9 bases between. This CDR3 is 16 amino acids long. The CDR3: CASSLTPAGSYNEQFF. The CDR3 nucleotides read TGTGCCAGCAGCTTAACGCCGGCGGGCTCCTACAATGAGCAGTTCTTC.

The chain joins TRBV27 to TRBJ2-1, with 14 bases matching TRBD2. With V trimmed by 5 bases and J by 6 bases, 9 bases remained unmatched. The CDR3 consists of 17 residues. CDR1 MNHEY and CDR2 SMNVEV come from the germline V gene (reference sequence). The CDR3 region has the DNA TGTGCCAGCAGTCTCGGACTAGCGGGAGGATCCGGCAATGAGCAGTTCTTC. Translating it yields CASSLGLAGGSGNEQFF.

This rearrangement joins TRBV6-1 to TRBJ2-1, with D possibly matching TRBD2 (5 bases). The CDR3 totals 13 residues. Trimming left V 2 bases short and J 5 bases short, with 7 bases between. CDR1 MNHNS and CDR2 SASEGT come from the germline V gene. This CDR3 reads CASSETRNNEQFF. In DNA form, the CDR3 reads TGTGCCAGCAGTGAAACTAGGAACAATGAGCAGTTCTTC.

This chain joins TRBV25-1 and TRBJ2-4; 9 positions match TRBD2. There are 15 residues in the CDR3. The V gene end was trimmed by 4 bases and the J gene end by 7 bases; junction bases not matched to a gene: 8. Germline V gene sequence: CDR1 MGHDK, CDR2 SYGVNS. The CDR3 reads CASSGIAGVENIQYF. In DNA form, the CDR3 reads TGTGCCAGCAGTGGGATAGCGGGGGTGGAGAACATTCAGTACTTC.

V usage is TRBV5-4 and J usage is TRBJ2-5, with D possibly being TRBD2 (5 bases). Germline V gene data show CDR1 as SGHNT and CDR2 as YYREEE (reference sequence). V was shortened by 3 bases and J by 5 bases, with 14 bases between the two germline ends. This CDR3 is built from 14 residues. In DNA form, the CDR3 reads TGTGCCAGCAGCTCGGACTTGACTGGGGAGACCCAGTACTTC. The encoded protein is CASSSDLTGETQYF.

The chain joins TRBV6-2 or TRBV6-3 to TRBJ1-1, with D possibly being TRBD1 (5 bases). Trimming stripped 8 bases from V and 5 bases from J, with 15 bases between. Germline V gene lookup returns CDR1 MNHEY and CDR2 SVGEGT. The CDR3 consists of 13 residues. The CDR3 sequence: CASGRLGGTEAFF. The CDR3 DNA follows: TGTGCCAGCGGCCGCCTGGGGGGGACTGAAGCTTTCTTT.

This clone was seen only once. This chain uses TRBV9 with TRBJ2-1, with TRBD2 matching 7 bases. CDR3 size: 15 residues. V trimming: 4 bases; J trimming: 2 bases; junction bases outside the gene matches: 6. Germline V gives CDR1 SGDLS, CDR2 YYNGEE. CDR3 DNA: TGTGCCAGCAGCCGTTGGGAGGGACCCTACAATGAGCAGTTCTTC. Translated, it gives CASSRWEGPYNEQFF.

The CDR3 nucleotides are TGTGCCAGCACCCTCTACGGAGGGCTAGAGACCCAGTACTTC. Translating gives CASTLYGGLETQYF. The chain links TRBV7-9 to TRBJ2-5, with TRBD2 as a possible D gene (6 bases). Trimming stripped 7 bases from V and 4 bases from J, with 16 bases between. Per the germline V gene, CDR1 is SEHNR and CDR2 is FQNEAQ (reference sequence). This CDR3 is 14 amino acids long. The whole variable domain, remainder taken from reference TRBV7-9 and TRBJ2-5, is DTGVSQNPRHKITKRGQNVTFRCDPISEHNRLYWYRQTLGQGPEFLTYFQNEAQLEKSRLLSDRFSAERPKGSFSTLEIQRTEQGDSAMYLCASTLYGGLETQYFGPGTRLLVL.